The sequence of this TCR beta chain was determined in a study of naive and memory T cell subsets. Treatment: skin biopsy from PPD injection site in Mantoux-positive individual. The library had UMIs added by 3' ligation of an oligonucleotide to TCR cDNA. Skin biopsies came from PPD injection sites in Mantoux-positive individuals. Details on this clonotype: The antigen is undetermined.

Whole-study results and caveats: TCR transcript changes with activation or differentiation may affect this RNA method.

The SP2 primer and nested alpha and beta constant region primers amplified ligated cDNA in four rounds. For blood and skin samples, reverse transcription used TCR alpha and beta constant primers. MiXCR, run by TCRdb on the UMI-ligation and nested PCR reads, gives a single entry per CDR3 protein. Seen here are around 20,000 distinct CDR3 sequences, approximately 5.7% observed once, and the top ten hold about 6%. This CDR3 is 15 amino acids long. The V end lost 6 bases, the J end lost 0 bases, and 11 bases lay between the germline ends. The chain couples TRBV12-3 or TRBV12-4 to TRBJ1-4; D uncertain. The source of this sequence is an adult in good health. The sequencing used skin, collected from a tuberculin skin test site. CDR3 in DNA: TGTGCCAGCAGCGATCTAGTTGCAACTAATGAAAAACTGTTTTTT. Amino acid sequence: CASSDLVATNEKLFF.